The TCR beta chain under discussion was sequenced for a study of control samples from healthy donors and cancer patients. Germline V lookup: CDR1 ENHRY, CDR2 SYGVKD. The CDR3 contains 15 residues. After removal of 6 bases from V and 8 bases from J, the junction contained 12 bases not matched to a gene. The method was immunoSEQ multiplex PCR; TCRdb's version includes in-frame clones alone and lacks a portion of them. This table holds 75,000 or so clones, 89% found once. This TCR was sampled from a man between 60 and 75 years old with colorectal cancer. The sequenced material came from PBMCs. The rearrangement uses TRBV10-3 and TRBJ2-1, with 8 bases lining up with TRBD2. The CDR3 DNA reads as TGTGCCATCAGATTGAGCGGGGGAGGCAACGATGAGCAGTTCTTC. Protein sequence: CAIRLSGGGNDEQFF.